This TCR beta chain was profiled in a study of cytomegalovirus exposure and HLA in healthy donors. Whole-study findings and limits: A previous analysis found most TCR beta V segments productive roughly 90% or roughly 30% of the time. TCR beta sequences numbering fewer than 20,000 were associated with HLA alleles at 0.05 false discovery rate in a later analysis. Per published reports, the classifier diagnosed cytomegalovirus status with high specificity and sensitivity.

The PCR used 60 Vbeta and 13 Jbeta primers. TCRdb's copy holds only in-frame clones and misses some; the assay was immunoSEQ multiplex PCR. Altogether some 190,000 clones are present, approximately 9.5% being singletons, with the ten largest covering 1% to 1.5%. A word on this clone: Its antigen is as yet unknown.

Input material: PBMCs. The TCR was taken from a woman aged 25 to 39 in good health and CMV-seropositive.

The chain's CDR3 is CASSQGGQRINEQFF. The CDR3 DNA follows: TGCGCCAGCAGCCAAGGGGGACAGCGAATCAATGAGCAGTTCTTC. This chain joins TRBV4-1 and TRBJ2-1; the match to TRBD1 covers 7 bases. This CDR3 has 15 amino acids. J gave up 6 bases and V 1 base, and 6 bases lay outside the gene matches. The V gene's germline CDR1 is MGHRA and CDR2 YSYEKL.